These T cell receptor beta chains were read from a single sample in a study of T-cell memory formation after mild COVID-19. MiXCR, run by TCRdb on the 5' RACE reads, gives a single entry per CDR3 protein. The data show about 39,000 distinct CDR3 sequences, about 6.1% seen once. Sample: PBMCs or a T cell subset sorted from them (not recorded which). The receptor source for this set is an adult who had mild COVID-19 (a few samples of this study predate the infection). Cell type and time point are not known. Each CDR3 is given with its conserved first and last residue. D genes are given only for firm matches. The size entry is marked missing in some rows and otherwise reads once, few, many or a size class.

D gene,J gene,CDR3 length,V gene,clone size,CDR3 DNA,CDR3 protein
.,TRBJ1-1,14,TRBV27,.,TGTGCCAGCAGTCCCACGCGGGTGGGCACTGAAGCTTTCTTT,CASSPTRVGTEAFF
.,TRBJ2-7,12,TRBV6-2/TRBV6-3,few,TGTGCCAGCACCACCGCTTTAGGCGAGCAGTACTTC,CASTTALGEQYF
.,TRBJ2-2,19,TRBV4-2,.,TGTGCCAGCGAGCCAAGAGTTATCGCGGGGACCGAAAACACCGGGGAGCTGTTTTTT,CASEPRVIAGTENTGELFF
.,TRBJ2-1,13,TRBV7-9,many,TGTGCCAGCAGCTTAGTGGGGCCCTATGAGCAGTTCTTC,CASSLVGPYEQFF
.,TRBJ2-2,16,TRBV13,many,TGTGCCAGCAGCTTAGTTGAAAGGACTCTGACCGGGGAGCTGTTTTTT,CASSLVERTLTGELFF
.,TRBJ2-3,14,TRBV6-5,medium-sized,TGTGCCAGCAGGATAGAGCGGTACACAGATACGCAGTATTTT,CASRIERYTDTQYF
.,TRBJ1-1,13,TRBV12-3/TRBV12-4,many,TGTGCCAGCAGTTTGGGGGCGGGAACTGAAGCTTTCTTT,CASSLGAGTEAFF
.,TRBJ1-2,14,TRBV20-1,.,TGCAGTGCTAGAGATCGGGGCAGTAACTATGGCTACACCTTC,CSARDRGSNYGYTF
TRBD1,TRBJ2-6,15,TRBV5-1,many,TGCGCCAGCAGCTCAGGGGGATCTGGGGCCAACGTCCTGACTTTC,CASSSGGSGANVLTF
.,TRBJ2-2,15,TRBV27,many,TGTGCCAGCAGTTTGAGGGGCACGAACACCGGGGAGCTGTTTTTT,CASSLRGTNTGELFF